The entry below gives a single T cell receptor (beta chain) sequence along with its context. No antigen is known for it. The time point denotes: week 11, during vaccination. It was 300 ug of mutant IDH1 20-mer peptide that made up each vaccine dose, given with topical imiquimod. The data were produced by immunoSEQ multiplex PCR, yet TCRdb's version contains in-frame clones alone and is incomplete. The repertoire holds about 66,000 clones, 84% seen once, with more than 7.5% in the top ten. This sample stems from a study of a mutant IDH1 vaccine in newly diagnosed glioma. Sequenced material: PBMCs, taken from a glioma patient whose treatment included an IDH1 peptide vaccine. The TCR comes from a woman in her forties or fifties with glioma.

CDR3 loop: CASSPTSGGYNEQFF. The DNA of the CDR3 is TGTGCCAGCTCACCGACTAGCGGGGGTTACAATGAGCAGTTCTTC. The rearrangement links TRBV18 to TRBJ2-1; 12 bases align to TRBD2. V shed 3 bases, J shed 4 bases, and the junction held 1 base outside the gene matches. Germline loops: CDR1 KGHSH, CDR2 LQKENI. The CDR3 length is 15 residues.